This TCR beta chain was documented in a study of PD-L1 blockade in urothelial cancer. Overall study context: Blood analysis was done at 3 weeks (second dose) and 6 weeks after treatment began. Median T cell yield from blood was roughly 140,000. Study results and limitations: Pretreatment clonality of the blood TCR repertoire below the median was predictive of superior survival.

Remarks on this clone: Its antigen is as yet unknown.

The protocol was immunoSEQ multiplex PCR, while the TCRdb copy is restricted to in-frame clones and leaves out a portion. The sample contains around 26,000 clones, about 88% of which appear only once. Looked up from germline, CDR1 is KGHSH and CDR2 is LQKENI. This CDR3 comprises 15 residues. V gave up 3 bases and J gave up 6 bases; unmatched junction bases: 7. The clonotype was recovered from a man in his sixties with urothelial cancer. Sequencing was performed on PBMCs, taken around atezolizumab (anti-PD-L1) treatment. The chain is built from TRBV18 and TRBJ1-4; 7 bases fit TRBD1. The CDR3 nucleotides read TGTGCCAGCTCACCTATTCGGGGACAGCATGAAAAACTGTTTTTT. It codes for CASSPIRGQHEKLFF. Full variable domain (remainder filled in from reference TRBV18 and TRBJ1-4): NAGVMQNPRHLVRRRGQEARLRCSPMKGHSHVYWYRQLPEEGLKFMVYLQKENIIDESGMPKERFSAEFPKEGPSILRIQQVVRGDSAAYFCASSPIRGQHEKLFFGSGTQLSVL.